This entry lists 28 T cell receptor beta chains sequenced from one sample in a study of shared clonotypes between healthy human individuals. Naive CD8 cells lacked CD45RO and underwent positive selection for CCR7, leaving out terminally differentiated effector memory CD45RA+ cells. The repertoire was sequenced with immunoSEQ multiplex PCR; TCRdb's copy has only in-frame clones and lacks some. The sample records around 2,000,000 clones, about 95% being singletons. Specimen: naive CD8+ T cells sorted from blood. The receptor source for this set is a man between 18 and 35 years old in good health.

The chain recombines TRBV6-1 with TRBJ1-6, with D possibly matching TRBD1 (5 bases). V lost 1 base, J lost 7 bases, and 14 bases lay in between. The CDR3 has 16 residues. The V gene's germline CDR1 is MNHNS and CDR2 SASEGT. CDR3 sequence: CASSEGVGQLNSPLHF. The CDR3 DNA follows: TGTGCCAGCAGTGAAGGAGTAGGACAACTGAATTCACCCCTCCACTTT.

The chain is built from TRBV5-1 and TRBJ2-5; TRBD2 aligns across 9 bases. The CDR3 is 13 residues long. The germline gives CDR1 SGHRS, CDR2 YFSETQ. V was pared by 4 bases and J by 5 bases, with 3 bases of the junction left unmatched. The CDR3 reads CASSAGLAETQYF. In DNA form, the CDR3 reads TGCGCCAGCAGCGCGGGACTAGCTGAGACCCAGTACTTC.

A remark on this clone: This sample also contains other DNA sequences that code for the same CDR3. The gene calls are TRBV9 and TRBJ2-5; either TRBD1 or TRBD2 may supply D (5 bases each). From germline, CDR1 is SGDLS and CDR2 YYNGEE. The CDR3 is made up of 13 amino acids. The ends were cut back, 0 bases at V and 5 bases at J, with 8 bases in the middle. CDR3 coding DNA: TGTGCCAGCAGCGTAGACGGGGCGGAGACCCAGTACTTC. This encodes CASSVDGAETQYF.

This clone showed up just once. This chain links TRBV4-1 with TRBJ2-7; TRBD1 matches at 11 bases. Germline CDR1 and CDR2: MGHRA and YSYEKL. This CDR3 has 16 residues. The ends lost 3 bases at V and 3 bases at J; junction bases unmatched: 7. CDR3 coding DNA: TGCGCCAGCAGCCACGCTTCCGGGACAGGGGGCTACGAGCAGTACTTC. Translation: CASSHASGTGGYEQYF.

This chain joins TRBV5-8 and TRBJ2-1; the match to TRBD2 covers 9 bases. V was pared by 3 bases and J by 2 bases, with 9 bases of the junction left unmatched. Germline assignment: CDR1 SGHTS and CDR2 YDEGEE. This CDR3 has 17 amino acids. The CDR3 region is CASSSSLTSGTYNEQFF. DNA of the CDR3: TGTGCCAGCAGCTCTAGCTTGACTAGCGGTACCTACAATGAGCAGTTCTTC. The full variable domain, its missing parts supplied by reference TRBV5-8 and TRBJ2-1, is EAGVTQSPTHLIKTRGQQATLRCSPISGHTSVYWYQQALGLGLQFLLWYDEGEERNRGNFPPRFSGRQFPNYSSELNVNALELEDSALYLCASSSSLTSGTYNEQFFGPGTRLTVL.

This chain uses TRBV4-1 with TRBJ2-7; D is tentatively TRBD1 or TRBD2 (5 bases each). Germline V CDR1 and CDR2: MGHRA, YSYEKL. The CDR3 loop spans 15 amino acids. V gave up 1 base and J gave up 2 bases, with 12 bases separating them. CDR3 region: CASSQVGTETYEQYF. CDR3 in DNA: TGCGCCAGCAGCCAAGTAGGGACGGAGACCTACGAGCAGTACTTC.

V usage is TRBV7-2 and J usage is TRBJ1-5, with no clear D. This CDR3 region has 15 residues. Trimming took off 4 bases at V and 0 bases at J, with 10 bases between the two ends. Germline CDR1 reads SGHTA; CDR2 reads FQGNSA. The DNA for the CDR3 is TGTGCCAGCAGCTCAATACATGATAGCAATCAGCCCCAGCATTTT. It translates to CASSSIHDSNQPQHF.

This clone appeared a single time. This chain links TRBV7-3 with TRBJ1-4; D is perhaps TRBD1 (6 bases). From germline, CDR1 is SGHTA and CDR2 FQGTGA. The CDR3 runs to 15 residues. Deletions cut 5 bases from V and 0 bases from J, with 10 bases between. CDR3: CASSPGQTTNEKLFF. DNA of the CDR3: TGTGCCAGCAGCCCCGGACAGACAACTAATGAAAAACTGTTTTTT. The whole variable domain, remainder taken from reference TRBV7-3 and TRBJ1-4, is GAGVSQTPSNKVTEKGKYVELRCDPISGHTALYWYRQSLGQGPEFLIYFQGTGAADDSGLPNDRFFAVRPEGSVSTLKIQRTERGDSAVYLCASSPGQTTNEKLFFGSGTQLSVL.

In this sample, this clone turned up a few times. The chain uses TRBV7-9 and TRBJ1-1; D may be TRBD1 (6 bases). Trimming stripped 4 bases from V and 4 bases from J, with 7 bases between. Germline CDR1 is SEHNR and CDR2 is FQNEAQ (reference sequence). The CDR3 consists of 12 residues. As DNA, the CDR3 is TGTGCCAGCAGCTCGGACAGCACTGAAGCTTTCTTT. It codes for CASSSDSTEAFF.

J is TRBJ2-3 and V is TRBV6-5; 7 bases are shared with TRBD2. This CDR3 spans 13 amino acids. Germline V gene data show CDR1 as MNHEY and CDR2 as SVGAGI. Losses at the gene ends were 0 bases for V and 11 bases for J; bases not matched to a gene: 5. This CDR3 reads CASSYSRVAGQYF. In DNA form, the CDR3 reads TGTGCCAGCAGTTACTCGAGGGTAGCGGGGCAGTATTTT.

About this clone itself: Other DNA sequences within the sample encode an identical CDR3. The chain recombines TRBV4-1 with TRBJ2-7, with D perhaps being TRBD1 or TRBD2 (5 bases each). The V and J ends lost 4 bases and 2 bases respectively, with 12 bases between them. This CDR3 spans 14 amino acids. CDR1 and CDR2 from the germline V gene are MGHRA and YSYEKL. The CDR3 sequence is CASSPGTGTYEQYF. CDR3 nucleotides: TGCGCCAGCAGCCCCGGGACCGGCACCTACGAGCAGTACTTC.

The chain recombines TRBV12-5 with TRBJ2-4; D is ambiguous. From germline, CDR1 is LGHNT and CDR2 FRNRAP. The ends were cut back, 6 bases at V and 0 bases at J, with 15 bases in the middle. The CDR3 has 16 residues. The CDR3, as DNA: TGTGCTAGTGGGAGTTGGGCCACCCTAGCCAAAAACATTCAGTACTTC. This codes for CASGSWATLAKNIQYF.

On this clone itself: The same CDR3 is also encoded by other DNA sequences in this sample. This rearrangement joins TRBV11-2 to TRBJ2-3; D may correspond to TRBD1 or TRBD2 (5 bases each). The CDR3 spans 13 residues. V lost 1 base and J lost 4, with 6 bases in between. CDR1 is SGHAT, CDR2 FQNNGV, per germline. Here the CDR3 DNA reads TGTGCCAGCAGCTTAGTGGGGGCAGATACGCAGTATTTT. Amino acid sequence: CASSLVGADTQYF.

The V call is TRBV4-1, the J call TRBJ1-1, with D possibly being TRBD1 (6 bases). From germline, CDR1 is MGHRA and CDR2 YSYEKL. The length of the CDR3 is 15 residues. V was shortened by 4 bases and J by 7 bases, with 19 bases between the two germline ends. This CDR3 is CASSPGQISGNEAFF. Here the CDR3 DNA reads TGCGCCAGCAGCCCAGGACAGATCTCAGGGAATGAAGCTTTCTTT.

The chain has TRBV19 and TRBJ1-5; maybe TRBD1 (5 bases). This CDR3 contains 15 residues. Per germline, CDR1 LNHDA and CDR2 SQIVND (reference sequence). V was clipped by 3 bases and J by 6 bases, with 15 bases between them. In DNA, the CDR3 is TGTGCCAGTAGTATCGGGGCAGCCTCAGGTCAGCCCCAGCATTTT. This encodes CASSIGAASGQPQHF. The full variable domain, with the rest looked up from reference TRBV19 and TRBJ1-5, is DGGITQSPKYLFRKEGQNVTLSCEQNLNHDAMYWYRQDPGQGLRLIYYSQIVNDFQKGDIAEGYSVSREKKESFPLTVTSAQKNPTAFYLCASSIGAASGQPQHFGDGTRLSIL.

This chain joins TRBV6-5 and TRBJ2-1; a possible D gene is TRBD1 (5 bases). V was trimmed by 2 bases and J by 8 bases, leaving 19 bases between them. In germline, CDR1 is MNHEY, CDR2 SVGAGI. This CDR3 spans 16 amino acids. The CDR3 nucleotides are TGTGCCAGCAGTTACGCCCGGACATCCCTGGGCGATGAGCAGTTCTTC. Protein: CASSYARTSLGDEQFF.

V usage is TRBV27 and J usage is TRBJ2-7; unclear D gene. The V and J ends lost 5 bases and 6 bases respectively, with 11 bases between them. The germline gives CDR1 MNHEY, CDR2 SMNVEV (reference sequence). The CDR3 runs to 12 residues. The CDR3 region has the DNA TGTGCCAGCAGTATATACCTAGGCGAGCAGTACTTC. Translation: CASSIYLGEQYF.

The chain combines TRBV5-1 with TRBJ2-5; D gene ambiguous. Germline-derived CDR1 and CDR2 are SGHRS and YFSETQ. There are 15 residues in the CDR3. Trimming left V 0 bases short and J 2 bases short, with 11 bases between. This CDR3 reads CASSLVAVRQETQYF. The CDR3 coding sequence is TGCGCCAGCAGCTTGGTTGCGGTCCGACAAGAGACCCAGTACTTC.

The CDR3 region has the DNA TGCGCCAGCAGCCCACCGACAGGGGCCAGTGAAAAACTGTTTTTT. It yields the protein CASSPPTGASEKLFF. The V and J genes are TRBV4-1 and TRBJ1-4, with 8 bases lining up with TRBD1. Germline lookup yields CDR1 MGHRA and CDR2 YSYEKL. This CDR3 is built from 15 residues. Trimming removed 4 bases from V and 7 bases from J; junction bases left unmatched: 8.

The chain combines TRBV6-4 with TRBJ2-3, with TRBD1 matching over 9 bases. Germline values: CDR1 MRHNA, CDR2 SNTAGT. This CDR3 spans 17 amino acids. V was clipped by 9 bases and J by 0 bases; unmatched bases: 13. Here the CDR3 reads CARHRRDREGSTDTQYF. Here the CDR3 DNA reads TGTGCCAGACACAGGCGGGACAGGGAAGGTAGCACAGATACGCAGTATTTT.

This chain connects TRBV6-5 to TRBJ2-1; no definite D call. The germline CDR1 and CDR2 sequences are MNHEY and SVGAGI. The CDR3 sequence is 14 residues long. Deletions cut 0 bases from V and 7 bases from J, with 10 bases between. The CDR3 is CASSYSSLVNEQFF. CDR3 DNA: TGTGCCAGCAGTTACTCGAGTCTAGTGAATGAGCAGTTCTTC.

In the case of this clone: Other DNA sequences from this sample encode an identical CDR3 as well. The V call is TRBV5-1, the J call TRBJ2-3; D may be TRBD1 (5 bases). V gave up 4 bases and J gave up 1 base, with 7 bases separating them. This CDR3 is built from 13 residues. CDR1 and CDR2 from the germline V gene are SGHRS and YFSETQ. DNA for the CDR3: TGCGCCAGCAGCCTGACAGGCACAGATACGCAGTATTTT. It specifies CASSLTGTDTQYF.

The gene calls are TRBV7-9 and TRBJ2-1, with D perhaps being TRBD1 or TRBD2 (5 bases each). Trimming took off 3 bases at V and 10 bases at J, with 10 bases between the two ends. Germline V gene sequence: CDR1 SEHNR, CDR2 FQNEAQ (reference sequence). CDR3 size: 12 residues. The CDR3 DNA reads TGTGCCAGCAGCTTGAGGGGATGGGAGCAGTTCTTC. This codes for CASSLRGWEQFF.

The chain combines TRBV2 with TRBJ2-7, with D hard to call. V was pared by 3 bases and J by 2 bases, with 8 bases between. The V gene's germline CDR1 is SNHLY and CDR2 FYNNEI. CDR3 length equals 13 residues. The CDR3 coding sequence is TGTGCCAGCAGTGACAATGGGCCCTACGAGCAGTACTTC. It translates to CASSDNGPYEQYF. The variable domain in full, completed from reference TRBV2 and TRBJ2-7, reads EPEVTQTPSHQVTQMGQEVILRCVPISNHLYFYWYRQILGQKVEFLVSFYNNEISEKSEIFDDQFSVERPDGSNFTLKIRSTKLEDSAMYFCASSDNGPYEQYFGPGTRLTVT.

V is TRBV7-2 and J is TRBJ2-7; D tentatively reads TRBD1 or TRBD2 (5 bases each). The CDR3 runs to 13 residues. Between the trimmed V and J ends, which lost 3 bases and 5 bases, there was a span of 11 bases. The germline CDR1 and CDR2 sequences are SGHTA and FQGNSA. For the CDR3, the DNA is TGTGCCAGCAGCTTGGACGGGGCGGACGAGCAGTACTTC. Protein: CASSLDGADEQYF. The complete variable domain, with remaining parts taken from reference TRBV7-2 and TRBJ2-7, reads GAGVSQSPSNKVTEKGKDVELRCDPISGHTALYWYRQSLGQGLEFLIYFQGNSAPDKSGLPSDRFSAERTGGSVSTLTIQRTQQEDSAVYLCASSLDGADEQYFGPGTRLTVT.

The chain joins TRBV5-4 to TRBJ1-2; D perhaps matches TRBD1 (6 bases). Trimming took 3 bases from V and 8 from J, leaving 17 bases between them. CDR3 length equals 14 residues. CDR1 is SGHNT and CDR2 is YYREEE in the germline V gene (reference sequence). In nucleotides, the CDR3 is TGTGCCAGCAGCTCTGCAGGGGCTCATTTCGGCTACACCTTC. It translates to CASSSAGAHFGYTF.

This chain links TRBV6-1 with TRBJ2-7; unclear D gene. The CDR3 has 15 residues. Per the germline V gene, CDR1 is MNHNS and CDR2 is SASEGT. V lost 3 bases, J lost 6 bases, and 18 bases lay in between. This CDR3 is CASSDFLTVGSEQYF. The DNA for the CDR3 is TGTGCCAGCAGTGACTTTCTTACAGTCGGAAGCGAGCAGTACTTC.

J is TRBJ2-7 and V is TRBV7-8; maybe TRBD1 (6 bases). Germline V gene data show CDR1 as SGHVS and CDR2 as FQNEAQ. The CDR3 is 16 amino acids. V dropped 3 bases and J dropped 0 bases, with 15 bases sitting between them. As DNA, the CDR3 is TGTGCCAGCAGCTTCCTTCCAGGGGATAGCTCCTACGAGCAGTACTTC. As protein: CASSFLPGDSSYEQYF.